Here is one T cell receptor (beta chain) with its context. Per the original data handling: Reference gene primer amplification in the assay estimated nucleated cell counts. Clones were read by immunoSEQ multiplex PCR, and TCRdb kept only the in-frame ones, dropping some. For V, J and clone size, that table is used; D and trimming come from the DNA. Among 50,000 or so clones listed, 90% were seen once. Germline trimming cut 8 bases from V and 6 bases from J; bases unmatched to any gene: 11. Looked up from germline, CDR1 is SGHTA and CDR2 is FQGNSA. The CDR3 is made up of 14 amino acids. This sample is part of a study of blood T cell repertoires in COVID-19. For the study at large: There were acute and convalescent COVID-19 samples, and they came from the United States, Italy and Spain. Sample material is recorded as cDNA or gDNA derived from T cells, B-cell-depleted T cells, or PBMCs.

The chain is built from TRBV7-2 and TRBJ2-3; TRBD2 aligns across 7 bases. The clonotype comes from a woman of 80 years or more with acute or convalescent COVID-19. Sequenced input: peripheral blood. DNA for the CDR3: TGTGCCAGCTCCACGGGGGGAAGTTTGGATACGCAGTATTTT. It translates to CASSTGGSLDTQYF.